This TCR beta chain came from a study of technical replicates of blood from a handful of donors. The CDR3 consists of 11 residues. Looked up from germline, CDR1 is MNHNS and CDR2 is SASEGT. Some clones are missing from TCRdb's copy, which holds only in-frame ones; the method was immunoSEQ multiplex PCR. The sample consists of about 84,000 clones, 95% to 98% of them appearing once. The receptor's source is a human donor in good health. Specimen: T cells isolated from PBMCs. This chain joins TRBV6-1 and TRBJ1-3; TRBD1 matches at 7 bases. The CDR3 here is CVTNRGLTIYF. CDR3 coding DNA: TGTGTCACCAACAGGGGCCTCACCATATATTTT.